The clone carrying this T cell receptor (beta chain) was seen many times. Its specificity is unknown. TCRdb processed the RT-PCR reads anew with MiXCR; each CDR3 protein has one entry. Of around 540,000 distinct CDR3 sequences in the sample, about 12% were seen once. Germline V lookup: CDR1 SGHDN, CDR2 FVKESK. The CDR3 spans 16 residues. Trimming removed 0 bases from V and 1 base from J, with 12 bases in between. These data are taken from a study of response to subunit inactivated influenza vaccine. General study findings and limits: That few new T cells are recruited by each seasonal influenza vaccination was the authors' suggestion.

Specimen: PBMCs from blood, collected on the day of vaccination. This clonotype originated in a man aged 50-60 years who received an inactivated influenza vaccine. The V gene is TRBV14, the J gene TRBJ2-5, with a weak D call TRBD2 (6 bases). The CDR3 sequence is CASSQEWQGGQETQYF. The CDR3 coding sequence is TGTGCCAGCAGCCAAGAATGGCAGGGAGGCCAAGAGACCCAGTACTTC.